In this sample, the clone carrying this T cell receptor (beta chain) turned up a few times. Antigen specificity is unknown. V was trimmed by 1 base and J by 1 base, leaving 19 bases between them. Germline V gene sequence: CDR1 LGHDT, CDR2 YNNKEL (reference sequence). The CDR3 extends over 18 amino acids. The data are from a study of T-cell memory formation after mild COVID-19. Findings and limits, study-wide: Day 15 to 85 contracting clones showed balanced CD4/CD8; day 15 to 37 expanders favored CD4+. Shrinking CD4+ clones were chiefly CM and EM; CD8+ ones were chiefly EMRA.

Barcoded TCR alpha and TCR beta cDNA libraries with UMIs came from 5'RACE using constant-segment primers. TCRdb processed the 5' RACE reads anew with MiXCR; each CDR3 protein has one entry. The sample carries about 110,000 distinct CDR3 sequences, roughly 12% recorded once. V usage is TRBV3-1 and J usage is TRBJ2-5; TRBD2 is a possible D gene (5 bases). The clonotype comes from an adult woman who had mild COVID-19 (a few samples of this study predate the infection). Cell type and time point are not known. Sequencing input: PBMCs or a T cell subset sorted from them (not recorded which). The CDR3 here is CASSQGWGEEPFQETQYF. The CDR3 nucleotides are TGTGCCAGCAGCCAAGGCTGGGGAGAAGAACCCTTCCAAGAGACCCAGTACTTC.